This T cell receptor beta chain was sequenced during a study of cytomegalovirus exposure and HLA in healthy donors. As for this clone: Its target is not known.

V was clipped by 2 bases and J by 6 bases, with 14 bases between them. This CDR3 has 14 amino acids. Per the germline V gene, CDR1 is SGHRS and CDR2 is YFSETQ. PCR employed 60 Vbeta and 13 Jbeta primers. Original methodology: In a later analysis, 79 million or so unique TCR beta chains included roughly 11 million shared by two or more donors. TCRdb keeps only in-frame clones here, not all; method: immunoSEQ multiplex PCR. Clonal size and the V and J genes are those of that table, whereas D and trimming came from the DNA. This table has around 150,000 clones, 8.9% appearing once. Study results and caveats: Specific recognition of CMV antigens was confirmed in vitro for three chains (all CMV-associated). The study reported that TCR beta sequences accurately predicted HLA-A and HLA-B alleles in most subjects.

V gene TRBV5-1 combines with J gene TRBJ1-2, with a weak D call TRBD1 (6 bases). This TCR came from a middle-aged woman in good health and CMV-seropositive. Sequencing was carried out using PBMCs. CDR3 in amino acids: CASSFGQLTHGYTF. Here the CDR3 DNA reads TGCGCCAGCAGCTTCGGACAGCTAACCCATGGCTACACCTTC.